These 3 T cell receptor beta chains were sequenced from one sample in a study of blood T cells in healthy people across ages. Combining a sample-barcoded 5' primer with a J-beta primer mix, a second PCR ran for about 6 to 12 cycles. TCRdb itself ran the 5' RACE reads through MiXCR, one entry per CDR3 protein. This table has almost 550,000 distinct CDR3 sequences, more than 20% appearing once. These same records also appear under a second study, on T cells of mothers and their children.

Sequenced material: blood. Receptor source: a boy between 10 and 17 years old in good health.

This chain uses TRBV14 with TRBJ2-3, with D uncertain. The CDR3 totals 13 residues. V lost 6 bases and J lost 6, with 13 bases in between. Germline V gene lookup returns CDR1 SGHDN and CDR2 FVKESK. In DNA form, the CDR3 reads TGTGCCAGCAGTGTTGTGGGCGCGGATACGCAGTATTTT. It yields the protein CASSVVGADTQYF. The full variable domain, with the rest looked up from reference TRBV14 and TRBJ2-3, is EAGVTQFPSHSVIEKGQTVTLRCDPISGHDNLYWYRRVMGKEIKFLLHFVKESKQDESGMPNNRFLAERTGGTYSTLKVQPAELEDSGVYFCASSVVGADTQYFGPGTRLTVL.

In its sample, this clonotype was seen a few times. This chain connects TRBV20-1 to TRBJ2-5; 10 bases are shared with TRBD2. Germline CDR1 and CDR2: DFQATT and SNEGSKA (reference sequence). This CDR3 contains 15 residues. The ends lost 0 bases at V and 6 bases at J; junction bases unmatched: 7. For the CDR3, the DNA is TGCAGTGCTAGAGAAGCGGGGGGGCTCGGAAAGACCCAGTACTTC. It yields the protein CSAREAGGLGKTQYF.

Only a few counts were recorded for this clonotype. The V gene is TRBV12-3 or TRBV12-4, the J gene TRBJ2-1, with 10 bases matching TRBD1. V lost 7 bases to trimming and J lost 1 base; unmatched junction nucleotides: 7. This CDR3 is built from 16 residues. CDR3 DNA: TGTGCCAGCACTCTAGACAGGGGGCGTTCCTACAATGAGCAGTTCTTC. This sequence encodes CASTLDRGRSYNEQFF.